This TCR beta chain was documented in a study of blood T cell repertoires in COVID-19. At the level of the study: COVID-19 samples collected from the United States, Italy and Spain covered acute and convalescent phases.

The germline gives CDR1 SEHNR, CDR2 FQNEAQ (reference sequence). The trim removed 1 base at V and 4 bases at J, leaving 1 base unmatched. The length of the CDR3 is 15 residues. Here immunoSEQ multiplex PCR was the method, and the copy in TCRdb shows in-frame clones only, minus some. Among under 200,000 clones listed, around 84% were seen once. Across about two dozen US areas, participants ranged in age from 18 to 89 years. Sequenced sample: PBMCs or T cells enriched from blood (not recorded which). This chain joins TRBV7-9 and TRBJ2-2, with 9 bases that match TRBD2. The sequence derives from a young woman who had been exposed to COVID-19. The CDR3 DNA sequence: TGTGCCAGCAGCTTAGTAGCGGGGGTCACCGGGGAGCTGTTTTTT. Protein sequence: CASSLVAGVTGELFF.